This TCR beta chain originates from a study of blood T cells in healthy people across ages. CDR1 and CDR2 from the germline V gene are MDHEN and SYDVKM. V lost 3 bases to trimming and J lost 3 bases, with 17 bases between them. There are 17 residues in the CDR3. Each donor was a healthy Caucasian individual from Russia, aged about 6 to 100. The use of a sample-barcoded 5' primer and a J-beta primer mix characterized a second PCR of about 7 to 12 cycles. TCRdb re-derived calls from the 5' RACE reads in MiXCR, one entry per CDR3 protein. The profile shows some 800,000 distinct CDR3 sequences, roughly 25% of them singletons. This same sample was also taken into another study, of T cells of mothers and their children. According to that study: With the M1S primer of the second PCR, sample barcodes and 2-4 random nucleotides were added. In each mother, TCR beta CDR3 reads exceeded 9.5 million; in each child, they numbered approximately 3.3 million. In both related and unrelated pairs, TCR recombination output is shaped similarly by thymic selection.

Sequenced sample: blood. This clonotype was sampled from a boy aged 5-17 years in good health. The chain joins TRBV28 to TRBJ1-4; D perhaps matches TRBD1 (5 bases). CDR3 residues: CASSFTHEGIANEKLFF. The CDR3 coding sequence is TGTGCCAGCAGTTTTACCCATGAGGGGATCGCTAATGAAAAACTGTTTTTT.